This TCR beta chain originates from a study of radiotherapy plus CTLA-4 blockade in lung cancer. Overall study context: Objective responses were recorded in around 18% of patients, with disease control recorded in approximately 32%.

In regard to this clone: What it recognizes is unknown.

The data were produced by immunoSEQ multiplex PCR, yet TCRdb's version contains in-frame clones alone and is incomplete. The sample records 30,000 to 35,000 clones, 70% being singletons. The length of the CDR3 is 14 residues. Between the trimmed V and J ends, which lost 8 bases and 3 bases, there was a span of 16 bases. The germline V gene encodes CDR1 LGHNA and CDR2 YNFKEQ. Whole-study findings and limits: In blood, TCR clones derived from the tumor expanded after radiotherapy plus ipilimumab.

The J gene is TRBJ1-1, the V gene TRBV4-2, with D perhaps matching TRBD1 (6 bases). The sequenced sample was peripheral blood, obtained from a patient treated with radiotherapy plus ipilimumab. The clonotype originates from a human donor with non-small cell lung cancer who had stable disease on radiotherapy plus ipilimumab. The CDR3 region has the DNA TGTGCCAGCGCTCGGGGGGGCGCGGACACTGAAGCTTTCTTT. It specifies CASARGGADTEAFF.